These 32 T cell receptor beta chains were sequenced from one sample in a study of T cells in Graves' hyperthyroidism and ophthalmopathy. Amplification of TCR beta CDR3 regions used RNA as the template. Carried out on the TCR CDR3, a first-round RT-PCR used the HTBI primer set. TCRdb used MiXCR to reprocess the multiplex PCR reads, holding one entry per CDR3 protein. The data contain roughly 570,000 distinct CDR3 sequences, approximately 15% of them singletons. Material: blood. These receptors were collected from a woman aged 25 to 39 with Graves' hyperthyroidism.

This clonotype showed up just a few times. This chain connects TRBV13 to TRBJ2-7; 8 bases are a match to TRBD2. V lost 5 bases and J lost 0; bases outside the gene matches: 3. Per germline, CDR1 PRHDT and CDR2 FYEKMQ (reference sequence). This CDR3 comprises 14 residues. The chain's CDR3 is CASSRSGDSYEQYF. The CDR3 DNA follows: TGTGCCAGCAGCCGTAGCGGGGACTCCTACGAGCAGTACTTC.

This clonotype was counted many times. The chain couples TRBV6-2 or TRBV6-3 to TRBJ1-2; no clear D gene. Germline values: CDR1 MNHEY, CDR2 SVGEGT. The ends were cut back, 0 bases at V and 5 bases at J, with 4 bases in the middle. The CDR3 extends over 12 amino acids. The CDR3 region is CASSYSEYGYTF. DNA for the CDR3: TGTGCCAGCAGTTACTCGGAGTATGGCTACACCTTC.

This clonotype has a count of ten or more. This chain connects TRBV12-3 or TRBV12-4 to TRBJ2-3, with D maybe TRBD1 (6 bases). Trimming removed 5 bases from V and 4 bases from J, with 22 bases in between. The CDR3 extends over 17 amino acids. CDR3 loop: CASSRIQTGPWADTQYF. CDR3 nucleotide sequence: TGTGCCAGCAGTCGGATCCAGACAGGCCCGTGGGCAGATACGCAGTATTTT.

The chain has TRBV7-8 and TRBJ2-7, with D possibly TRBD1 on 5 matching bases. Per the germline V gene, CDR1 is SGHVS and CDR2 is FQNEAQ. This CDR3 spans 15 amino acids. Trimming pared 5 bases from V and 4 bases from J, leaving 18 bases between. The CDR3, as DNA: TGTGCCAGCAGCCCGGACCGATTTAGGGGATACGAGCAGTACTTC. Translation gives CASSPDRFRGYEQYF.

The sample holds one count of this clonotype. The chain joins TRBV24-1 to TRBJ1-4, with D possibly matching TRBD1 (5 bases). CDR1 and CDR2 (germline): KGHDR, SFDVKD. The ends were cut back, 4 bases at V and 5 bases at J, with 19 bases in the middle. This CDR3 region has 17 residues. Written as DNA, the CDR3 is TGTGCCACCAGTGACCCCCATACAGGCGTGGAGAATGAAAAACTGTTTTTT. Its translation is CATSDPHTGVENEKLFF.

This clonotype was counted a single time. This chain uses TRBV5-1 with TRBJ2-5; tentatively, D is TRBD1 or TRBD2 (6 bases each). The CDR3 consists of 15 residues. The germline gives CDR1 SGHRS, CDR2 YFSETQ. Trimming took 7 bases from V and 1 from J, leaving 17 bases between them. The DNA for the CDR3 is TGCGCCAGCCAAACGGGGGCCGGACCCCAAGAGACCCAGTACTTC. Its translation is CASQTGAGPQETQYF.

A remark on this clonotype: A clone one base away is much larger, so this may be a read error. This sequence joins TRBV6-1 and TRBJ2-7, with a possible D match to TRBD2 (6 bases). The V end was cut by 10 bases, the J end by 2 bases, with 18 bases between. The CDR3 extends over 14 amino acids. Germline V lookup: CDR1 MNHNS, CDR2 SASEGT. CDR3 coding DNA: TGTGCCACCTCCGGGGCGGGAAACACCTACGAGCAGTACTTC. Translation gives CATSGAGNTYEQYF.

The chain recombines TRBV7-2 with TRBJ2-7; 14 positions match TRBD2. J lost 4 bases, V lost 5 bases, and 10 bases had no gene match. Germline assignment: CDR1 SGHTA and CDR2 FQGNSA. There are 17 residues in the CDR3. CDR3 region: CASSLRLAGGPGYEQYF. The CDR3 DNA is TGTGCCAGCAGCCTCCGACTAGCGGGAGGGCCGGGTTACGAGCAGTACTTC.

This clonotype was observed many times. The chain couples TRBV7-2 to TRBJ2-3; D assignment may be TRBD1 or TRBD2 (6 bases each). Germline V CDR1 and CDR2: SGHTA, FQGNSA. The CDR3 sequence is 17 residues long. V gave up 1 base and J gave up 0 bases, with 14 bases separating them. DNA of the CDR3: TGTGCCAGCAGCTTAGAGGGGGGCGGGACAAGCACAGATACGCAGTATTTT. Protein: CASSLEGGGTSTDTQYF.

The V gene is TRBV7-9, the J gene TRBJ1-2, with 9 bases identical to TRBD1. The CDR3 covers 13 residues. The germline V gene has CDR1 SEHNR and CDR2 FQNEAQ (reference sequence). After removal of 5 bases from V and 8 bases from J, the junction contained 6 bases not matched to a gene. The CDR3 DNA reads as TGTGCCAGCAGCGTCCGGGACAGGGCCGGCTACACCTTC. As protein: CASSVRDRAGYTF.

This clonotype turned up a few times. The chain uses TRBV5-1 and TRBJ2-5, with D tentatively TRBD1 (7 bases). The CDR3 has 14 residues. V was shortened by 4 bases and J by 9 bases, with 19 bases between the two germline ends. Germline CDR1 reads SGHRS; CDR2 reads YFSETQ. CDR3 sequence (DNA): TGCGCCAGCAGCCAGGGGACTGGCCAGGGGGCCCAGTACTTC. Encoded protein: CASSQGTGQGAQYF.

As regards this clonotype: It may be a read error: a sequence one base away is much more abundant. The CDR3, as DNA: TGTGCCTGGAGTGTACGGGCCGGGACCACCATATATTTT. It yields the protein CAWSVRAGTTIYF. The V and J genes are TRBV30 and TRBJ1-3; D might be TRBD1 (5 bases). With 0 bases removed from V and 9 bases from J, the gap between germline ends came to 12 bases. Germline V CDR1 and CDR2: GTSNPN, SVGIG (reference sequence). The CDR3 length is 13 residues.

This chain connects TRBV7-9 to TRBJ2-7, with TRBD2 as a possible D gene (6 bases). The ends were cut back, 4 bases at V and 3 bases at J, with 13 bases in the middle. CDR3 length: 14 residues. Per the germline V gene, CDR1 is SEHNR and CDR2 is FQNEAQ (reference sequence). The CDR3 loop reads CASSSKGGHYEQYF. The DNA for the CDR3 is TGTGCCAGCAGCTCTAAGGGAGGTCACTACGAGCAGTACTTC.

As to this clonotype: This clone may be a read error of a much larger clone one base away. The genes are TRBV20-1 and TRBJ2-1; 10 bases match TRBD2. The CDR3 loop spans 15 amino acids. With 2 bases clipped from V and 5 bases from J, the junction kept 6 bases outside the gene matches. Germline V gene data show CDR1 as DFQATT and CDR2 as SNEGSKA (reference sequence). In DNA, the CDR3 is TGCAGTGCTAGACATACTAGCGGGACCCACAATGAGCAGTTCTTC. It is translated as CSARHTSGTHNEQFF.

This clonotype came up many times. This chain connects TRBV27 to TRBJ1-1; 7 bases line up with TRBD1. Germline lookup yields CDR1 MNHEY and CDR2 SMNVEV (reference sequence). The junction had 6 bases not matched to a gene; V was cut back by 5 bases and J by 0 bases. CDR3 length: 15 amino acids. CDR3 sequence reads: CASSRRGQMNTEAFF. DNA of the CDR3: TGTGCCAGCAGTCGGAGGGGGCAAATGAACACTGAAGCTTTCTTT.

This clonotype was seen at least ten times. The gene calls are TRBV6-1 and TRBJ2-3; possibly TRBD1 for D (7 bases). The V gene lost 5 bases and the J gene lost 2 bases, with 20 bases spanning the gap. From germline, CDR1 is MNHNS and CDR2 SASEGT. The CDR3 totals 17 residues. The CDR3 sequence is CASSTTQGEAYTDTQYF. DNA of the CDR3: TGTGCCAGCAGTACGACCCAGGGGGAGGCTTACACAGATACGCAGTATTTT.

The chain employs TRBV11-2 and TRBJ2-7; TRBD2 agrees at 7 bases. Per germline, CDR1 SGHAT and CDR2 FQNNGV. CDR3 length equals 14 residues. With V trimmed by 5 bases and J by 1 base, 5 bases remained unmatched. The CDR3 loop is CASSLQRGSYEQYF. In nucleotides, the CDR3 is TGTGCCAGCAGCCTGCAGCGGGGTTCCTACGAGCAGTACTTC.

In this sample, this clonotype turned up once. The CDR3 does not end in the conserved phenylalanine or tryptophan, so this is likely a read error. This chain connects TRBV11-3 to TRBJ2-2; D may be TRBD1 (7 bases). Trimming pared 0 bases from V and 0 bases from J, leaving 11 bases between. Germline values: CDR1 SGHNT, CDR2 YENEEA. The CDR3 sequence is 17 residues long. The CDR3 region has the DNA TGTGCCAGCAGCTTAGATGGGGGGACAGCGAACACCGGGGAGCTGTTTCTT. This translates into CASSLDGGTANTGELFL.

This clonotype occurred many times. DNA of the CDR3: TGCGCCAGCAGCTTCACTACCCATCCGGACAGGTCCACTTACGAGCAGTACTTC. Translated: CASSFTTHPDRSTYEQYF. The chain links TRBV5-1 to TRBJ2-7, with TRBD1 matching over 7 bases. The CDR3 is 18 amino acids. CDR1 is SGHRS and CDR2 is YFSETQ in the germline V gene. Trimming took 2 bases from V and 4 from J; bases not matched to a gene: 18. Full variable domain (remainder filled in from reference TRBV5-1 and TRBJ2-7): KAGVTQTPRYLIKTRGQQVTLSCSPISGHRSVSWYQQTPGQGLQFLFEYFSETQRNKGNFPGRFSGRQFSNSRSEMNVSTLELGDSALYLCASSFTTHPDRSTYEQYFGPGTRLTVT.

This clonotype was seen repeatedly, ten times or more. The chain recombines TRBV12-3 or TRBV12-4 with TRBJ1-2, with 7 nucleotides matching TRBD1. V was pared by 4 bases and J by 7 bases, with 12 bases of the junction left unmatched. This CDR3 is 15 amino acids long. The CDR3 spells CASSSPRTGISGYTF. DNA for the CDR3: TGTGCCAGCAGTTCTCCAAGGACAGGCATCAGTGGCTACACCTTC.

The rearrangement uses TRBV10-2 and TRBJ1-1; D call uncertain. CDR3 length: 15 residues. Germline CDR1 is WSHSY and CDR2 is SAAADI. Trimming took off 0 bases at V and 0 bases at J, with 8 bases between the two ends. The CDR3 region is CASSESVTVNTEAFF. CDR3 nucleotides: TGCGCCAGCAGTGAGTCCGTGACCGTGAACACTGAAGCTTTCTTT.

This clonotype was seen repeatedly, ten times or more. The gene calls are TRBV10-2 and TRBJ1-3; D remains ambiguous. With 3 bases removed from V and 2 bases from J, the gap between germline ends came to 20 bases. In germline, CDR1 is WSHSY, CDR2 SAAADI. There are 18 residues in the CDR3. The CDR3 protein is CASSEWEVYTATGNTIYF. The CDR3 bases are TGCGCCAGCAGTGAATGGGAGGTCTACACAGCTACTGGAAACACCATATATTTT.

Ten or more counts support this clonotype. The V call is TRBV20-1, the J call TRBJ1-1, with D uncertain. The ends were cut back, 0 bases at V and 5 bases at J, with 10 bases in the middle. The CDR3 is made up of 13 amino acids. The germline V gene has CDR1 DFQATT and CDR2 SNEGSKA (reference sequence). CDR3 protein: CSARDPGRTEAFF. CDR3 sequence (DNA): TGCAGTGCTAGAGACCCGGGTAGGACTGAAGCTTTCTTT.

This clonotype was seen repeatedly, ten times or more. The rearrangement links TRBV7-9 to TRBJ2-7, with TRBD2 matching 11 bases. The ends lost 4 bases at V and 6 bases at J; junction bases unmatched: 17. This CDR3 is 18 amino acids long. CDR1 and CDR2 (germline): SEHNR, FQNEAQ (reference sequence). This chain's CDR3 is CASSSNALIAGGPPEQYF. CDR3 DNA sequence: TGTGCCAGCAGCTCGAACGCCCTCATAGCGGGAGGGCCCCCCGAGCAGTACTTC.

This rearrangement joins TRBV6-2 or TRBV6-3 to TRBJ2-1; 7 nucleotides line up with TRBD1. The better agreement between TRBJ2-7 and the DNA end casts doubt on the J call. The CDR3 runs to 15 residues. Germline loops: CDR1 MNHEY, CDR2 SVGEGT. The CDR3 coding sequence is TGTGCCAGCCGTACCGGGACAGCGTTCTACAATGAGCAGTACTTC. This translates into CASRTGTAFYNEQYF.

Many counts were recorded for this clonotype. The CDR3 protein is CASSWSGANVLTF. The CDR3 DNA is TGTGCCAGCTCTTGGTCTGGGGCCAACGTCCTGACTTTC. The chain has TRBV2 and TRBJ2-6, with D unclear. Per germline, CDR1 SNHLY and CDR2 FYNNEI. The V end was cut by 8 bases, the J end by 1 base, with 6 bases between. The CDR3 totals 13 residues.

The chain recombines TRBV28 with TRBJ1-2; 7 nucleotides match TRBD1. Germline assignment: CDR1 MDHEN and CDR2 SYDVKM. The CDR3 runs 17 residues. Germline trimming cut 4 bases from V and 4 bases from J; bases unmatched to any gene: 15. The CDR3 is CASSSPPLRQGPYGYTF. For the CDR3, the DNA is TGTGCCAGCAGTTCCCCTCCCCTCCGACAGGGCCCCTATGGCTACACCTTC.

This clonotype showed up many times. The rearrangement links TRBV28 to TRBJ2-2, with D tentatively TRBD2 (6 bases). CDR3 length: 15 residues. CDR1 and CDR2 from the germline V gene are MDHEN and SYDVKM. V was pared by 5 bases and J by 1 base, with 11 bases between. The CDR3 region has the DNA TGTGCCAGCAGTACATATAGCGGGAACACCGGGGAGCTGTTTTTT. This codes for CASSTYSGNTGELFF. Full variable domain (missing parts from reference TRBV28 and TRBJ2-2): DVKVTQSSRYLVKRTGEKVFLECVQDMDHENMFWYRQDPGLGLRLIYFSYDVKMKEKGDIPEGYSVSREKKERFSLILESASTNQTSMYLCASSTYSGNTGELFFGEGSRLTVL.

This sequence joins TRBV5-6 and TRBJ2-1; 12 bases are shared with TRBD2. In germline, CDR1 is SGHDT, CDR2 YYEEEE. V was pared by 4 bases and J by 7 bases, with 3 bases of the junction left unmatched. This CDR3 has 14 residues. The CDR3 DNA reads TGTGCCAGCAGCAGAGGACTAGCGGGGAATGAGCAGTTCTTC. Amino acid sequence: CASSRGLAGNEQFF.

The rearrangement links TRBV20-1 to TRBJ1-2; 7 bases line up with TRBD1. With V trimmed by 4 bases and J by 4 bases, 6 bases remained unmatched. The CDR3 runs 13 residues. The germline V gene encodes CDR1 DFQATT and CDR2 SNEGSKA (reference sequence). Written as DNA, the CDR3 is TGCAGTGCTACGGGGGACAGCCCCTATGGCTACACCTTC. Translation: CSATGDSPYGYTF.

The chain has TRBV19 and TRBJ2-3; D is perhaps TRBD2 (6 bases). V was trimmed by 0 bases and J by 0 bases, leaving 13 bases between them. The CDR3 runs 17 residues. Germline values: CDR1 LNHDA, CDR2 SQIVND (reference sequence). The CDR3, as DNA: TGTGCCAGTAGTATAGACTCGAATGGACTAAGCACAGATACGCAGTATTTT. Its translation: CASSIDSNGLSTDTQYF.

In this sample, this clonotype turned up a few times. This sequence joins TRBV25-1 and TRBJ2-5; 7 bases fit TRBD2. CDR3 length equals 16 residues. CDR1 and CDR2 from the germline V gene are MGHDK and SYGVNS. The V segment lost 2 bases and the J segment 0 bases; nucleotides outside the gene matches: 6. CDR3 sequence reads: CASSEPSGGYQETQYF. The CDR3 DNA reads TGTGCCAGCAGTGAACCCTCGGGAGGCTACCAAGAGACCCAGTACTTC. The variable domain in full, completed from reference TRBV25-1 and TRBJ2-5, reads EADIYQTPRYLVIGTGKKITLECSQTMGHDKMYWYQQDPGMELHLIHYSYGVNSTEKGDLSSESTVSRIRTEHFPLTLESARPSHTSQYLCASSEPSGGYQETQYFGPGTRLLVL.